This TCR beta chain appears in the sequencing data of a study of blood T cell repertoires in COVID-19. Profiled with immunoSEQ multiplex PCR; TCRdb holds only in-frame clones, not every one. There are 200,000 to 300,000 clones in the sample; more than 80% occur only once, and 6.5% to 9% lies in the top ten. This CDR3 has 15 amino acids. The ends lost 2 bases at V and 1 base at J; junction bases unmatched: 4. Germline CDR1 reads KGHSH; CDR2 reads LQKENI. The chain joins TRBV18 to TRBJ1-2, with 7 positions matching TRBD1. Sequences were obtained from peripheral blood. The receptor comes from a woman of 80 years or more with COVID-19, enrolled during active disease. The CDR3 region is CASSPGTADNYGYTF. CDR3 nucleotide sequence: TGTGCCAGCTCACCAGGGACAGCCGATAACTATGGCTACACCTTC.